This T cell receptor (beta chain) came from a study of graft-versus-host responses after intestinal transplantation. Study background: All recipients were given anti-thymocyte globulin induction, and tacrolimus and steroids were then administered for 3 to 4 years.

J was trimmed by 3 bases and V by 6 bases; bases with no gene match: 7. CDR1 is WNHNN and CDR2 is SYGVQD in the germline V gene (reference sequence). The CDR3 consists of 14 residues. The repertoire was sequenced with immunoSEQ multiplex PCR; TCRdb's copy has only in-frame clones and lacks some. This sample has some 87,000 clones, with approximately 92% found just once. Study observations and caveats: Allograft clonal ratios (graft-versus-host to host-versus-graft) were high in patients who had graft-donor T cell macrochimerism. Some GvH clones appeared in ileal mucosa or blood before recipient bone marrow.

Of note for this clone: Its antigen remains unknown.

The clonotype was recovered from a human donor who received an intestinal transplant. This sequence joins TRBV10-1 and TRBJ2-5; 7 bases match TRBD1. Sequenced here: unstimulated CD4+ T cells sorted from spleen or lymph node cells, sampled before intestinal transplant. CDR3 nucleotides: TGCGCCAGCAGCAGCGACAGGGTCGAAGAGACCCAGTACTTC. Translation: CASSSDRVEETQYF.